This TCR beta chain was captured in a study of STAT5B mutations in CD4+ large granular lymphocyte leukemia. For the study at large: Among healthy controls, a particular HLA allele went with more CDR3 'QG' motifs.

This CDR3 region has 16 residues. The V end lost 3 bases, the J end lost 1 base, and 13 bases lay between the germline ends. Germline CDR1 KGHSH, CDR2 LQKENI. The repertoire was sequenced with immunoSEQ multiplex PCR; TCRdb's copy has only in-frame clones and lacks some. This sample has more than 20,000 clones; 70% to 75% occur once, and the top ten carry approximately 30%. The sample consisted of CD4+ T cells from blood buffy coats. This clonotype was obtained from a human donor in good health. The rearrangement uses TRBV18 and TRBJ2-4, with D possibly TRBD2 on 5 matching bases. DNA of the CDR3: TGTGCCAGCTCACCTTCGGCCCCGGGGGCCAAAAACATTCAGTACTTC. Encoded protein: CASSPSAPGAKNIQYF. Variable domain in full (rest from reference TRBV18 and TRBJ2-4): NAGVMQNPRHLVRRRGQEARLRCSPMKGHSHVYWYRQLPEEGLKFMVYLQKENIIDESGMPKERFSAEFPKEGPSILRIQQVVRGDSAAYFCASSPSAPGAKNIQYFGAGTRLSVL.